This T cell receptor beta chain is drawn from a study of vaccination effects on CD4 cells after COVID-19 (dated by TCRdb to between 2021 and 2022). At the level of the whole study: Post-vaccine samples across the study were collected a median of 72 days after the second dose, with a range of 14 to 241. In both COVID-19 convalescent patients and infection-naive vaccine recipients, the study compared SARS-CoV-2 spike-specific CD4+ TCR repertoires from before mRNA vaccination with those from after it. The full study included over 8 COVID-19 convalescent patients and a few SARS-CoV-2-naive healthy vaccine recipients. Cultures from other donors in the study were sequenced using the Oncomine TCR Beta short-read assay on an Illumina iSeq 100. What the research found in general, with its limitations: Marked clonal contraction was observed in both infection-induced and vaccine-induced clones at late post-vaccination timepoints, consistent with waning T cell responses. Limitations of the study were the small number of convalescent patients and the absence of early post-infection timepoints. In healthy vaccine recipients, vaccine-induced clones were almost all SARS-CoV-2 mono-reactive, with only 1 of 255 being cross-reactive with common cold coronaviruses.

In the ViraFEST assay, PBMC were stimulated with viral peptide pools, and TCR sequencing was then used to find antigen-specific CD4+ T cell clonotypes based on their expansion. After 10 days of culture, CD4+ T cells were isolated with the EasySep CD4+ T cell isolation kit. Each participant received two doses of an mRNA SARS-CoV-2 vaccine, either BNT162b2 or mRNA-1273. The absence of prior SARS-CoV-2 infection in healthy vaccine recipients was confirmed by negative nucleocapsid antibodies before and after vaccination. Around 2.1 million PBMC per well were cultured with approximately 10 ug/ml peptides in IMDM containing 5% human AB serum, 8.5 to 10 IU/ml IL-2 and gentamicin. On days 3 and 7, half of the culture medium was replaced with fresh IL-2-containing medium. Each peptide stimulation condition was cultured in triplicate wells unless otherwise noted. PBMC were separated from whole blood using Ficoll-Paque Plus gradient centrifugation and were then either cryopreserved at -140C or used fresh. The spike proteins of SARS-CoV-2 and of the common cold coronaviruses HCoV-NL63, HCoV-OC43 and HCoV-229E were spanned by overlapping peptide pools. The QIAamp micro DNA kit was used to extract genomic DNA from the cultured CD4+ T cells.

The CDR3 sequence holds 14 residues, the cysteine and phenylalanine included. Only the CDR3 part of the read is kept: 42 bases, read in frame from the first base. The CDR1 and CDR2 encoded by the germline V gene (reference sequence) are MNHEY and SMNVEV. The trim is 6 bases for V and 4 bases for J, with a gap of 10 bases between the germline ends. Comments on this clone: Its antigen is not yet known. No base quality information exists; no much larger clone differs at one position.

Library preparation used the immunoSEQ multiplex PCR assay. DNA from the cultured, isolated CD4+ T cells was subjected to TCR beta CDR3 sequencing. The study's own analysis went as follows. Non-productive TCR sequences were removed and reads were trimmed to the CDR3 region, keeping CDR3s of at least 7 amino acids. Antigen-specific clonotypes were identified using the MANAFEST web app by comparison of expansion in peptide wells against reference cultures. To count as positive, a clone had to show expansion at FDR<0.05 compared with the reference and with all other wells, an odds ratio above 5, and a frequency above 0.1% in two replicate wells. A clonotype was called cross-reactive if it was significantly expanded both in SARS-CoV-2 spike wells and in at least one common cold coronavirus spike condition. CDR3 similarity was assessed by Levenshtein distance using the stringdist R package, and unrooted trees were constructed with ape in R 3.6.1. This immuneACCESS table, as held by TCRdb, lists in-frame sequences with V and J called but not all clones. Of the missing ones, under half trace to an unresolved V gene in checked studies; the others have no known cause. Clonal size and the V and J genes are those of that table, whereas D and trimming came from the DNA. A total of 20,000 to 25,000 clones appear in this sample, less than 85% of them only once. The ten largest clones represent around 9.1% of the sample.

The TCR comes from a human donor who received a COVID-19 vaccine. Sequencing used CD4+ T cells from PBMCs cultured with HCoV-229E spike peptides, obtained after COVID-19 vaccination. The cell subset or site label here, explained by the study, means: HCoV-229E spike overlapping peptide pool stimulation. The V and J segments used are TRBV27 and TRBJ1-6, with a tentative D gene TRBD1 over 5 matching bases. The nucleotides read TGTGCCAGCAGCCCTCGGGGGTATAATTCACCCCTCCACTTT. Its amino acids are CASSPRGYNSPLHF.